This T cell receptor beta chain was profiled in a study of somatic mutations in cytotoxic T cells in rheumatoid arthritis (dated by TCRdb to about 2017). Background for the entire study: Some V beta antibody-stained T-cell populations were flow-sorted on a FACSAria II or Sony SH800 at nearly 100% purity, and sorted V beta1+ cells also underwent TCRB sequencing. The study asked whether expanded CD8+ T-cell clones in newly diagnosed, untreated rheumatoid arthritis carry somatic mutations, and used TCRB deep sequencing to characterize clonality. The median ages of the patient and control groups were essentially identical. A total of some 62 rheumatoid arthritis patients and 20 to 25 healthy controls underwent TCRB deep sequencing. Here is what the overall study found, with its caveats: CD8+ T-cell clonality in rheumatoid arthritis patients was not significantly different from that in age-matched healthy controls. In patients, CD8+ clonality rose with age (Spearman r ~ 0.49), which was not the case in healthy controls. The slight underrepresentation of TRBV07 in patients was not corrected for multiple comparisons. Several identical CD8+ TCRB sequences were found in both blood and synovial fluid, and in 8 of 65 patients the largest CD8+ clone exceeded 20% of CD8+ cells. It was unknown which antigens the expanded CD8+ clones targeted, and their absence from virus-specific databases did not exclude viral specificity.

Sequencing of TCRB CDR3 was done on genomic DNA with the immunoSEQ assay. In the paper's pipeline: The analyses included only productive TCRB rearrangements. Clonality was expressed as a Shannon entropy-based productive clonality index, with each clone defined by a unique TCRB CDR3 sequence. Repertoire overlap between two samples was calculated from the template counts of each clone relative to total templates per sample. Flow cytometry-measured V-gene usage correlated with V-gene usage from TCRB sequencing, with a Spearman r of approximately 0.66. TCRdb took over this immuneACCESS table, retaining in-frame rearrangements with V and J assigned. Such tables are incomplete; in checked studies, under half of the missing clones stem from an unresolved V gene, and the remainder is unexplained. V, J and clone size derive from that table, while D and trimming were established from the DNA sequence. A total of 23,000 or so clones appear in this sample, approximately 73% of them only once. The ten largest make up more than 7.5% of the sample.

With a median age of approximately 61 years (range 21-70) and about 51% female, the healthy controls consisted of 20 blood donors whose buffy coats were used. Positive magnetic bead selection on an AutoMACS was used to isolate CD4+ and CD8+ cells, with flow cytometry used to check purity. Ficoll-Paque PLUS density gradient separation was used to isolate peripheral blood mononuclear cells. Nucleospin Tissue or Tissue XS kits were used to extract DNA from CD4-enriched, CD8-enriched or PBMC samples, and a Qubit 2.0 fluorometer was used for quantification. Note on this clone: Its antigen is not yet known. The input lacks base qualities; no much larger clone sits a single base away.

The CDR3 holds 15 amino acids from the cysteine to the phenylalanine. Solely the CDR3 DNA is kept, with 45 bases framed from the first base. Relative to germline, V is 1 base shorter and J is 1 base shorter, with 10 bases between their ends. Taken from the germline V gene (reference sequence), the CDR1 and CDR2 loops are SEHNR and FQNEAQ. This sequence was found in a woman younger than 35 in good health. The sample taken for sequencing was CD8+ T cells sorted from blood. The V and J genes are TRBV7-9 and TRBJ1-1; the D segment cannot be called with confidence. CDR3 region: CASSLGVGGNTEAFF. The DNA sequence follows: TGTGCCAGCAGCTTAGGGGTCGGCGGGAACACTGAAGCTTTCTTT.